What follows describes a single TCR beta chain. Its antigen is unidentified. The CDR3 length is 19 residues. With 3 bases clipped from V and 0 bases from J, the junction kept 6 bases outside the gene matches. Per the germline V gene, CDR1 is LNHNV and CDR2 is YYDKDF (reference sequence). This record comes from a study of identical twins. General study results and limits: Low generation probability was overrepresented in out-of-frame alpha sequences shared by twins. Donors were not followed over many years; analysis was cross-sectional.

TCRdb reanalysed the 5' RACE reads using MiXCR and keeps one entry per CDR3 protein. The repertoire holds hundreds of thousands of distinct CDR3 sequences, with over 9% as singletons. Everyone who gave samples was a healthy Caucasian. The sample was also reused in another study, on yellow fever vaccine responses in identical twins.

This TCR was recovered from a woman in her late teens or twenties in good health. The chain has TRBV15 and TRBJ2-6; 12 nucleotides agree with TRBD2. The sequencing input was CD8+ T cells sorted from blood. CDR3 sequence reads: CATSSPGLAGLSGANVLTF. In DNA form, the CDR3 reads TGTGCCACCAGCAGCCCGGGACTAGCGGGTCTCTCTGGGGCCAACGTCCTGACTTTC.